A single sample is the source of the 24 T cell receptor beta chains below, sequenced in a study of response to subunit inactivated influenza vaccine. Each CDR3 protein gets one entry after TCRdb re-called the RT-PCR reads with MiXCR. The sample has under 950,000 distinct CDR3 sequences; approximately 22% are singletons. The starting material was PBMCs from blood, obtained roughly 5 days after vaccination. The origin of the receptors is a man aged 45-60 years who received an inactivated influenza vaccine.

This clonotype occurred a few times. The rearrangement joins TRBV20-1 to TRBJ2-7, with 11 bases lining up with TRBD2. The V and J ends lost 6 bases and 6 bases, in that order; junction bases with no gene match: 7. Germline V gene sequence: CDR1 DFQATT, CDR2 SNEGSKA (reference sequence). This CDR3 comprises 13 residues. CDR3 DNA sequence: TGCAGTGCGGTAGCCGGGACTAGCGGCGAGCAGTACTTC. Translation: CSAVAGTSGEQYF.

V usage is TRBV6-1 and J usage is TRBJ2-1, with D unclear. CDR1 and CDR2 (germline): MNHNS, SASEGT. V was clipped by 5 bases and J by 0 bases, with 11 bases between them. CDR3 length: 15 residues. The CDR3 DNA is TGTGCCAGCAGTCGCAGGTTCAGCTCCTACAATGAGCAGTTCTTC. As protein: CASSRRFSSYNEQFF.

The rearrangement uses TRBV4-3 and TRBJ1-6; 7 bases align to TRBD1. After removal of 1 base from V and 7 bases from J, the junction contained 7 bases not matched to a gene. Germline V gives CDR1 LGHNA, CDR2 YSLEER. The CDR3 sequence is 16 residues long. The CDR3 DNA sequence: TGCGCCAGCAGCCAAGCAGCAGGGGGGAAGAATTCACCCCTCCACTTT. This encodes CASSQAAGGKNSPLHF.

The J gene is TRBJ2-5, the V gene TRBV12-3 or TRBV12-4; D perhaps matches TRBD1 (5 bases). CDR3 size: 14 residues. The V end lost 2 bases, the J end lost 7 bases, and 14 bases lay between the germline ends. The DNA for the CDR3 is TGTGCCAGCAGTTTATTCAGTGATCAGGGGACCCAGTACTTC. Protein product: CASSLFSDQGTQYF.

This chain links TRBV4-2 with TRBJ2-5, with 8 bases matching TRBD2. Germline V gives CDR1 LGHNA, CDR2 YNFKEQ. Trimming took 1 base from V and 2 from J; bases not matched to a gene: 6. The CDR3 is 16 amino acids. In DNA, the CDR3 is TGTGCCAGCAGCCAAGGCGGGGGGCCTATACAAGAGACCCAGTACTTC. Translated, it gives CASSQGGGPIQETQYF.

Many counts were recorded for this clonotype. The rearrangement joins TRBV12-3 or TRBV12-4 to TRBJ2-7, with 13 bases aligning to TRBD2. The CDR3 contains 15 residues. V shed 7 bases and J 7 bases; nucleotides not matched to a gene: 10. CDR3 DNA sequence: TGTGCCAGCAACCCGGGACTAGCGGGGCCTGCGGAGCAGTACTTC. The encoded protein is CASNPGLAGPAEQYF.

The CDR3 sequence is CASRATSGTYNEQFF. CDR3 DNA sequence: TGTGCCAGCAGGGCGACTAGCGGGACCTACAATGAGCAGTTCTTC. The chain recombines TRBV13 with TRBJ2-1; 11 bases map to TRBD2. Germline CDR1 is PRHDT and CDR2 is FYEKMQ (reference sequence). CDR3 length: 15 amino acids. With 6 bases clipped from V and 2 bases from J, the junction kept 3 bases outside the gene matches.

Only a few counts were recorded for this clonotype. The chain joins TRBV5-1 to TRBJ1-1; no clear D. Germline CDR1 reads SGHRS; CDR2 reads YFSETQ. The CDR3 is 13 residues long. Trimming removed 0 bases at V and 6 bases at J, with 9 bases between. CDR3 amino acids: CASSLVTGAEAFF. CDR3 bases: TGCGCCAGCAGCTTGGTAACTGGTGCTGAAGCTTTCTTT.

This clonotype was picked up a small number of times. The chain is built from TRBV5-5 and TRBJ2-2; 8 bases are a match to TRBD2. Per germline, CDR1 SGHKS and CDR2 YYEKEE (reference sequence). The V and J ends lost 2 bases and 4 bases, in that order; junction bases with no gene match: 4. This CDR3 is 15 amino acids long. The CDR3 here is CASSFSGTSTGELFF. Written as DNA, the CDR3 is TGTGCCAGCAGCTTCTCCGGGACTAGCACCGGGGAGCTGTTTTTT. The full variable domain, rest sourced from reference TRBV5-5 and TRBJ2-2, is DAGVTQSPTHLIKTRGQQVTLRCSPISGHKSVSWYQQVLGQGPQFIFQYYEKEERGRGNFPDRFSARQFPNYSSELNVNALLLGDSALYLCASSFSGTSTGELFFGEGSRLTVL.

This clonotype showed up just a few times. The V and J genes are TRBV28 and TRBJ1-5; tentative D call: TRBD1 (6 bases). CDR3 length: 17 residues. V lost 2 bases and J lost 3, with 17 bases in between. Germline V gene lookup returns CDR1 MDHEN and CDR2 SYDVKM. The CDR3 DNA follows: TGTGCCAGCAGTTTAATCGTTTCGGCAGGGGTCAATCAGCCCCAGCATTTT. Its translation is CASSLIVSAGVNQPQHF.

The gene calls are TRBV15 and TRBJ2-7; 8 nucleotides line up with TRBD2. Germline-derived CDR1 and CDR2 are LNHNV and YYDKDF (reference sequence). Trimming removed 3 bases from V and 4 bases from J; junction bases left unmatched: 8. The length of the CDR3 is 15 residues. The CDR3 DNA reads TGTGCCACCAGCAGGGGTAGCGGGGATGGGTACGAGCAGTACTTC. It codes for CATSRGSGDGYEQYF. Full variable domain (remainder filled in from reference TRBV15 and TRBJ2-7): DAMVIQNPRYQVTQFGKPVTLSCSQTLNHNVMYWYQQKSSQAPKLLFHYYDKDFNNEADTPDNFQSRRPNTSFCFLDIRSPGLGDTAMYLCATSRGSGDGYEQYFGPGTRLTVT.

This clonotype was seen a handful of times. J is TRBJ2-7 and V is TRBV9; D call uncertain. The CDR3 covers 12 residues. V lost 3 bases, J lost 5 bases, and 9 bases lay in between. Germline CDR1 reads SGDLS; CDR2 reads YYNGEE. The CDR3, as DNA: TGTGCCAGCAGCGGACTTGCCCACGAGCAGTACTTC. It is translated as CASSGLAHEQYF.

This clonotype was seen many times. The CDR3 loop reads CASSLEGVGELFF. CDR3 DNA sequence: TGTGCCAGCAGCTTGGAAGGGGTAGGGGAGCTGTTTTTT. This chain links TRBV5-5 with TRBJ2-2; maybe TRBD1 (5 bases). This CDR3 has 13 amino acids. CDR1 is SGHKS and CDR2 is YYEKEE in the germline V gene (reference sequence). V lost 0 bases and J 8 bases, leaving 8 bases between the germline ends.

This clonotype showed up just a few times. The gene calls are TRBV20-1 and TRBJ2-2; D unclear. The V end lost 0 bases, the J end lost 0 bases, and 11 bases lay between the germline ends. The CDR3 runs 16 residues. Germline CDR1 and CDR2: DFQATT and SNEGSKA (reference sequence). The CDR3, as DNA: TGCAGTGCTAGAGACCGTCCCAGGACGAACACCGGGGAGCTGTTTTTT. It translates to CSARDRPRTNTGELFF.

This chain links TRBV6-1 with TRBJ2-3, with 8 bases that match TRBD1. Trimming removed 6 bases from V and 0 bases from J; junction bases left unmatched: 14. Germline V gives CDR1 MNHNS, CDR2 SASEGT. This CDR3 is built from 18 residues. The CDR3 bases are TGTGCCAGCAGCCCTACTGGACAGGGCCTTTCTAGCACAGATACGCAGTATTTT. Translated, it gives CASSPTGQGLSSTDTQYF.

The chain combines TRBV7-8 with TRBJ2-5, with TRBD2 identical over 8 bases. This CDR3 is 17 amino acids long. Germline V gives CDR1 SGHVS, CDR2 FQNEAQ. Trimming took 4 bases from V and 7 from J; bases not matched to a gene: 17. The CDR3 DNA reads TGTGCCAGCAGCTGGGCCGCAGCGCTAGCGGGCCTTCCGACCCAGTACTTC. It is translated as CASSWAAALAGLPTQYF.

This clonotype has a handful of counts. The genes are TRBV11-3 and TRBJ2-3; no firm D call. The V end lost 2 bases, the J end lost 6 bases, and 9 bases lay between the germline ends. CDR3 length equals 13 residues. The germline V gene has CDR1 SGHNT and CDR2 YENEEA. This chain's CDR3 is CASSLPPADTQYF. In DNA form, the CDR3 reads TGTGCCAGCAGCTTACCACCCGCGGATACGCAGTATTTT. Filled out from reference TRBV11-3 and TRBJ2-3, the complete variable domain reads EAGVVQSPRYKIIEKKQPVAFWCNPISGHNTLYWYLQNLGQGPELLIRYENEEAVDDSQLPKDRFSAERLKGVDSTLKIQPAELGDSAVYLCASSLPPADTQYFGPGTRLTVL.

The table lists this clonotype with a few counts. V and J are TRBV4-3 and TRBJ1-6; 7 nucleotides line up with TRBD1. Trimming took 1 base from V and 0 from J; bases not matched to a gene: 6. Germline-derived CDR1 and CDR2 are LGHNA and YSLEER. The CDR3 loop spans 18 amino acids. CDR3 sequence reads: CASSQVGQASSYNSPLHF. The CDR3 DNA reads as TGCGCCAGCAGCCAAGTCGGACAGGCGAGCTCCTATAATTCACCCCTCCACTTT.

There are a few counts of this clonotype. The chain recombines TRBV9 with TRBJ1-1; D is undetermined. The germline V and J ends were trimmed by 0 bases and 6 bases, with 9 bases remaining between them. The CDR3 is made up of 13 amino acids. The germline V gene encodes CDR1 SGDLS and CDR2 YYNGEE. The CDR3 spells CASSVGSGAEAFF. As DNA, the CDR3 is TGTGCCAGCAGCGTAGGATCTGGGGCTGAAGCTTTCTTT.

V gene TRBV5-1 combines with J gene TRBJ2-7; 9 bases map to TRBD1. The length of the CDR3 is 14 residues. With 0 bases clipped from V and 6 bases from J, the junction kept 4 bases outside the gene matches. Germline V gene data show CDR1 as SGHRS and CDR2 as YFSETQ. DNA of the CDR3: TGCGCCAGCAGCTTGGGGGACAGGGTTACCGAGCAGTACTTC. Amino acid sequence: CASSLGDRVTEQYF.

This clonotype was detected ten times or more. The rearrangement joins TRBV6-1 to TRBJ2-1; 8 nucleotides match TRBD2. This CDR3 comprises 15 residues. Trimming removed 5 bases from V and 1 base from J; junction bases left unmatched: 4. Germline V gene sequence: CDR1 MNHNS, CDR2 SASEGT. CDR3 in amino acids: CASSRSGTSYNEQFF. CDR3 nucleotides: TGTGCCAGCAGTCGTAGCGGGACTTCCTACAATGAGCAGTTCTTC.

V gene TRBV19 combines with J gene TRBJ2-1; no definite D call. There are 11 residues in the CDR3. Trimming took 6 bases from V and 6 from J, leaving 6 bases between them. Germline CDR1 reads LNHDA; CDR2 reads SQIVND (reference sequence). CDR3 region: CASSTLNEQFF. In DNA, the CDR3 is TGTGCCAGTAGCACTCTCAATGAGCAGTTCTTC.

The table lists this clonotype with a few counts. The chain combines TRBV12-3 or TRBV12-4 with TRBJ2-5, with no clear D. Between the trimmed V and J ends, which lost 6 bases and 1 base, there was a span of 12 bases. This CDR3 has 14 residues. The CDR3 bases are TGTGCCAGCAGGAAGTCAGGTAGCCAAGAGACCCAGTACTTC. Translated: CASRKSGSQETQYF.

V usage is TRBV6-5 and J usage is TRBJ1-6; D is unresolved. Germline CDR1 and CDR2: MNHEY and SVGAGI. V lost 2 bases and J lost 12, with 8 bases in between. This CDR3 is built from 12 residues. The CDR3 coding sequence is TGTGCCAGCAGTTACCTCCCCGGACCCCTCCACTTT. Its protein product is CASSYLPGPLHF.